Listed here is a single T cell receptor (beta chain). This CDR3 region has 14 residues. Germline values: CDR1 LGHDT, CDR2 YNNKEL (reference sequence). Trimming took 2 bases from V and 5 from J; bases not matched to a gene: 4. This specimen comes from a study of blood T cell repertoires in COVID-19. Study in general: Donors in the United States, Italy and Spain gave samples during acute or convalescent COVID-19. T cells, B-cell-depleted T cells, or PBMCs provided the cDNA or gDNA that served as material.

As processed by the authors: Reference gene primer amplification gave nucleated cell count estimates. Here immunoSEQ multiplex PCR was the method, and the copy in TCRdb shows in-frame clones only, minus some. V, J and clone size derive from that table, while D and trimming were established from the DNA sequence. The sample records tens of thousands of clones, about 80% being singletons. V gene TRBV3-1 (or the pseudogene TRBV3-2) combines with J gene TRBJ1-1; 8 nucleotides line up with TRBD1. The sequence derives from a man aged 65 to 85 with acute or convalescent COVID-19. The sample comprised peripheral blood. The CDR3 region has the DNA TGTGCCAGCAGCCAATCGGACAGGGAAACTGAAGCTTTCTTT. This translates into CASSQSDRETEAFF.